The 25 T cell receptor beta chains below come from one sample, sequenced in a study of shared clonotypes between healthy human individuals. Sequencing used immunoSEQ multiplex PCR; TCRdb keeps in-frame clones, though not all of them. The data hold about 300,000 clones, with less than 85% observed a single time. What was sequenced was memory CD4+ T cells sorted from blood. As for subset: CD45RA-negative fraction. These receptors all come from a young man in good health.

Remarks on this clone: This specimen includes other DNA sequences encoding the same CDR3. This rearrangement joins TRBV2 to TRBJ2-7; D ambiguous. Deletions cut 2 bases from V and 2 bases from J, with 7 bases between. In germline, CDR1 is SNHLY, CDR2 FYNNEI. This CDR3 is built from 13 residues. In DNA form, the CDR3 reads TGTGCCAGCAGTGAATCTCAGACCTACGAGCAGTACTTC. Amino acids: CASSESQTYEQYF.

This sequence joins TRBV6-6 and TRBJ2-1; 7 positions match TRBD2. The CDR3 is 16 amino acids. Trimming took 5 bases from V and 4 from J; bases not matched to a gene: 11. CDR1 and CDR2 from the germline V gene are MNHNY and SVGAGI (reference sequence). For the CDR3, the DNA is TGTGCCAGCAGTCATCGGGAGGACCTATTATACAATGAGCAGTTCTTC. Translated, it gives CASSHREDLLYNEQFF.

This chain links TRBV2 with TRBJ1-5; tentatively, D is TRBD1 (5 bases). V lost 4 bases, J lost 4 bases, and 11 bases lay in between. CDR1 and CDR2 from the germline V gene are SNHLY and FYNNEI. The CDR3 totals 14 residues. Here the CDR3 reads CASSGVTENQPQHF. Written as DNA, the CDR3 is TGTGCCAGCAGTGGGGTGACAGAGAATCAGCCCCAGCATTTT.

This clone was counted once. This chain connects TRBV11-2 to TRBJ2-5; 15 positions agree with TRBD2. Looked up from germline, CDR1 is SGHAT and CDR2 is FQNNGV. Losses at the gene ends were 6 bases for V and 5 bases for J; bases not matched to a gene: 13. The CDR3 has 18 amino acids. The DNA of the CDR3 is TGTGCCAGCAGGGATGGACTAGCGGGAGGGCCAGTTAGGGAGACCCAGTACTTC. The encoded protein is CASRDGLAGGPVRETQYF.

This chain uses TRBV5-1 with TRBJ1-1, with unresolved D. The CDR3 spans 14 residues. The V gene lost 5 bases and the J gene lost 1 base, with 12 bases spanning the gap. Germline CDR1 and CDR2: SGHRS and YFSETQ. The CDR3 sequence: CASRISSANTEAFF. Here the CDR3 DNA reads TGCGCCAGCAGGATCTCAAGCGCGAACACTGAAGCTTTCTTT.

V usage is TRBV5-1 and J usage is TRBJ2-7; 8 bases match TRBD1. This CDR3 comprises 14 residues. Germline-derived CDR1 and CDR2 are SGHRS and YFSETQ. Trimming took 0 bases from V and 5 from J; bases not matched to a gene: 4. The CDR3 nucleotides read TGCGCCAGCAGCTTGGCGGACAGGGTAGACGAGCAGTACTTC. Translation: CASSLADRVDEQYF.

This clone was seen at least ten times. V is TRBV29-1 and J is TRBJ2-3, with TRBD1 as a possible D gene (5 bases). Germline loops: CDR1 SQVTM, CDR2 ANQGSEA. The CDR3 sequence is 15 residues long. V dropped 2 bases and J dropped 3 bases, with 15 bases sitting between them. This CDR3 reads CSVESSGYGTDTQYF. CDR3 sequence (DNA): TGCAGCGTTGAATCATCAGGGTACGGGACAGATACGCAGTATTTT.

The chain recombines TRBV6-4 with TRBJ2-1; 10 bases agree with TRBD2. This CDR3 is built from 14 residues. The V and J ends lost 8 bases and 6 bases, in that order; junction bases with no gene match: 7. From germline, CDR1 is MRHNA and CDR2 SNTAGT. The CDR3 protein is CASQRTSGANEQFF. Here the CDR3 DNA reads TGTGCCAGCCAGAGGACTAGCGGAGCCAATGAGCAGTTCTTC.

The chain couples TRBV18 to TRBJ2-2; D may match TRBD1 or TRBD2 (5 bases each). Trimming stripped 2 bases from V and 5 bases from J, with 9 bases between. This CDR3 spans 14 amino acids. CDR1 and CDR2 from the germline V gene are KGHSH and LQKENI. The CDR3 loop reads CASSPGGSTGELFF. Written as DNA, the CDR3 is TGTGCCAGCTCACCAGGGGGATCTACCGGGGAGCTGTTTTTT.

The gene calls are TRBV7-2 and TRBJ1-5; weak D call: TRBD1 (5 bases). V was clipped by 5 bases and J by 0 bases, with 20 bases between them. CDR1 is SGHTA and CDR2 is FQGNSA in the germline V gene. The CDR3 is 18 amino acids. CDR3 DNA sequence: TGTGCCAGCAGCCCCCAGCCTTTGGGGGGGATTAGCAATCAGCCCCAGCATTTT. This translates into CASSPQPLGGISNQPQHF.

This clone was counted a single time. The gene calls are TRBV5-1 and TRBJ2-1, with D perhaps matching TRBD1 (5 bases). This CDR3 comprises 15 residues. Trimming took off 0 bases at V and 7 bases at J, with 14 bases between the two ends. The germline CDR1 and CDR2 sequences are SGHRS and YFSETQ. The CDR3 DNA reads TGCGCCAGCAGCTTGGAACAGGTCGCTCGGAATGAGCAGTTCTTC. It specifies CASSLEQVARNEQFF.

A single count supports this clone. The gene calls are TRBV29-1 and TRBJ2-5; D assignment may be TRBD1 or TRBD2 (5 bases each). This CDR3 region has 13 residues. Germline CDR1 reads SQVTM; CDR2 reads ANQGSEA. With 3 bases removed from V and 2 bases from J, the gap between germline ends came to 10 bases. The CDR3 reads CSVDRGAQETQYF. The CDR3 bases are TGCAGCGTTGACCGAGGGGCGCAAGAGACCCAGTACTTC. The full variable domain, completed using reference TRBV29-1 and TRBJ2-5, is SAVISQKPSRDICQRGTSLTIQCQVDSQVTMMFWYRQQPGQSLTLIATANQGSEATYESGFVIDKFPISRPNLTFSTLTVSNMSPEDSSIYLCSVDRGAQETQYFGPGTRLLVL.

This clone was observed a few times. The chain recombines TRBV11-3 with TRBJ1-1; D remains ambiguous. The V end was cut by 1 base, the J end by 4 bases, with 7 bases between. The CDR3 is 13 amino acids. Germline V lookup: CDR1 SGHNT, CDR2 YENEEA. The CDR3 nucleotides read TGTGCCAGCAGCTTAGGTCCCCTCACTGAAGCTTTCTTT. This sequence encodes CASSLGPLTEAFF.

The chain has TRBV6-1 and TRBJ1-5; D unclear. The CDR3 sequence is 12 residues long. V was trimmed by 6 bases and J by 4 bases, leaving 7 bases between them. Germline V CDR1 and CDR2: MNHNS, SASEGT. The CDR3 bases are TGTGCCAGCAGCCTCAGGAATCAGCCCCAGCATTTT. Its protein is CASSLRNQPQHF.

The chain has TRBV28 and TRBJ2-2; D uncertain. This CDR3 has 12 amino acids. Per germline, CDR1 MDHEN and CDR2 SYDVKM. The ends were cut back, 4 bases at V and 8 bases at J, with 8 bases in the middle. The CDR3 reads CASSSPVGELFF. CDR3 bases: TGTGCCAGCAGTTCACCGGTGGGGGAGCTGTTTTTT.

The CDR3 region has the DNA TGTGCCAGTATGAGGCGGGCGGAGGGCACTGAAGCTTTCTTT. As protein: CASMRRAEGTEAFF. V is TRBV19 and J is TRBJ1-1; no reliable D call. Germline loops: CDR1 LNHDA, CDR2 SQIVND (reference sequence). Between the trimmed V and J ends, which lost 7 bases and 4 bases, there was a span of 16 bases. The CDR3 totals 14 residues.

This sequence joins TRBV5-5 and TRBJ1-2, with TRBD1 matching over 10 bases. CDR1 is SGHKS, CDR2 YYEKEE, per germline (reference sequence). There are 15 residues in the CDR3. V lost 3 bases and J lost 8; bases outside the gene matches: 10. CDR3 amino acids: CASSSYPGTGVGYTF. As DNA, the CDR3 is TGTGCCAGCAGCTCGTATCCCGGGACAGGGGTCGGCTACACCTTC.

The chain is built from TRBV15 and TRBJ2-5; D gene uncertain. This CDR3 comprises 13 residues. V was cut by 1 base and J by 3 bases, with 6 bases left in between. The germline gives CDR1 LNHNV, CDR2 YYDKDF (reference sequence). The CDR3 loop reads CATSRGRKETQYF. CDR3 nucleotide sequence: TGTGCCACCAGCAGAGGTCGGAAAGAGACCCAGTACTTC. The full variable domain, in which reference TRBV15 and TRBJ2-5 provide the parts outside the CDR3, is DAMVIQNPRYQVTQFGKPVTLSCSQTLNHNVMYWYQQKSSQAPKLLFHYYDKDFNNEADTPDNFQSRRPNTSFCFLDIRSPGLGDTAMYLCATSRGRKETQYFGPGTRLLVL.

The chain carries TRBV7-2 and TRBJ1-5, with D possibly matching TRBD1 (5 bases). CDR3 length equals 15 residues. Per germline, CDR1 SGHTA and CDR2 FQGNSA. V was shortened by 5 bases and J by 6 bases, with 17 bases between the two germline ends. In nucleotides, the CDR3 is TGTGCCAGCAGCGTGGGGACGGTGTTAGGTCAGCCCCAGCATTTT. It yields the protein CASSVGTVLGQPQHF.

The rearrangement uses TRBV5-1 and TRBJ2-1; TRBD1 might be the D (6 bases). Germline CDR1 and CDR2: SGHRS and YFSETQ. Trimming shortened V by 0 bases and J by 0 bases, and 10 bases separated the two germline ends. The CDR3 totals 16 residues. For the CDR3, the DNA is TGCGCCAGCAGCTTGGTTTTAGGGGGCTCCTACAATGAGCAGTTCTTC. Translating gives CASSLVLGGSYNEQFF.

The CDR3 DNA follows: TGTGCCAGCAGCTTATTAGTCACTTGGGGTGGGGAGCTGTTTTTT. Protein product: CASSLLVTWGGELFF. This chain links TRBV7-2 with TRBJ2-2; D not certain. V dropped 2 bases and J dropped 8 bases, with 15 bases sitting between them. This CDR3 region has 15 residues. Germline CDR1 is SGHTA and CDR2 is FQGNSA.

There are a few counts of this clone. This chain uses TRBV18 with TRBJ2-2; no clear D. Deletions cut 1 base from V and 2 bases from J, with 11 bases between. From germline, CDR1 is KGHSH and CDR2 LQKENI. This CDR3 has 16 amino acids. The CDR3 DNA reads TGTGCCAGCTCACCACGAGGTGGCTATAACACCGGGGAGCTGTTTTTT. Translated: CASSPRGGYNTGELFF. The full variable domain, its missing parts supplied by reference TRBV18 and TRBJ2-2, is NAGVMQNPRHLVRRRGQEARLRCSPMKGHSHVYWYRQLPEEGLKFMVYLQKENIIDESGMPKERFSAEFPKEGPSILRIQQVVRGDSAAYFCASSPRGGYNTGELFFGEGSRLTVL.

The gene calls are TRBV6-6 and TRBJ1-1; D not resolved. Germline lookup yields CDR1 MNHNY and CDR2 SVGAGI (reference sequence). The CDR3 runs to 13 residues. V lost 7 bases and J 1 base, leaving 10 bases between the germline ends. The chain's CDR3 is CASTRTGNTEAFF. CDR3 DNA sequence: TGTGCCAGCACCCGGACTGGGAACACTGAAGCTTTCTTT.

This chain connects TRBV14 to TRBJ1-4, with D possibly TRBD1 on 5 matching bases. Germline CDR1 SGHDN, CDR2 FVKESK. The CDR3 length is 16 residues. Trimming took 0 bases from V and 9 from J, leaving 17 bases between them. The CDR3 here is CASSQDKTGIEQKLFF. The CDR3 DNA is TGTGCCAGCAGCCAAGATAAAACAGGCATCGAACAAAAACTGTTTTTT.

The CDR3 sequence: CASSYRESTEAFF. DNA of the CDR3: TGTGCCAGCAGTTACCGGGAAAGCACTGAAGCTTTCTTT. The chain recombines TRBV11-2 with TRBJ1-1; D uncertain. The CDR3 is 13 amino acids. Germline assignment: CDR1 SGHAT and CDR2 FQNNGV. Trimming stripped 6 bases from V and 4 bases from J, with 12 bases between.